This TCR beta chain derives from a study of PD-1 blockade in classical Hodgkin lymphoma. Points from the study as a whole: Reports indicated that newly diagnosed patients had lower baseline TCR diversity than healthy donors did. CD4+ but not CD8+ TCR diversity rose significantly by C4D1. Those patients who began receiving nivolumab less than 1 year after ASCT had lower diversity, and they were excluded.

For this clone: Antigen: not known.

The CDR3 length is 16 residues. The V end lost 1 base, the J end lost 1 base, and 13 bases lay between the germline ends. Germline CDR1 and CDR2: MNHEY and SMNVEV (reference sequence). Sequencing was performed with immunoSEQ multiplex PCR; in TCRdb, only in-frame clones are kept and a portion is missing. Among about 58,000 clones, approximately 89% were seen once, and the ten largest hold about 10%. Autologous stem cell transplantation was followed by relapse in every patient, and brentuximab vedotin exposure varied. Patients showed best responses of complete response, partial response or progressive disease.

Material: peripheral blood mononuclear cells (PBMCs), obtained before the second cycle of nivolumab. The rearrangement links TRBV27 to TRBJ2-5; perhaps TRBD2 as D (6 bases). This receptor was obtained from a human donor with classical Hodgkin lymphoma. The CDR3 DNA is TGTGCCAGCAGTTTATTCGGGGTGGGGGGCCAAGAGACCCAGTACTTC. Translating gives CASSLFGVGGQETQYF.